The 10 T cell receptor beta chains presented below share a single source sample, sequenced in a study of T-cell memory formation after mild COVID-19. TCRdb reprocessed the 5' RACE reads via MiXCR and lists one record per CDR3 protein. In the table there are 350,000 to 500,000 distinct CDR3 sequences, about 25% of which are singletons. Sequencing was done on a sample of PBMCs or a T cell subset sorted from them (not recorded which). These receptors all stem from an adult woman who had mild COVID-19 (a few samples of this study predate the infection). Cell type and time point are not known.

This clonotype was seen a few times. The genes are TRBV5-5 and TRBJ2-7, with a weak D call TRBD2 (5 bases). Germline lookup yields CDR1 SGHKS and CDR2 YYEKEE (reference sequence). This CDR3 has 14 residues. The ends were cut back, 3 bases at V and 0 bases at J, with 10 bases in the middle. The CDR3 loop reads CASSWRVPSYEQYF. The DNA for the CDR3 is TGTGCCAGCAGCTGGCGGGTCCCCTCCTACGAGCAGTACTTC.

This clonotype was counted many times. The germline gene is not matched at one end of the junction; a read error may be the cause. The chain couples TRBV5-1 to TRBJ2-5; possibly TRBD1 for D (5 bases). Germline assignment: CDR1 SGHRS and CDR2 YFSETQ. The CDR3 has 12 amino acids. This CDR3 reads CASSLAGETQYF. The CDR3 DNA reads TGTGCCAGCAGCTTAGCAGGGGAGACCCAGTACTTC.

This sequence joins TRBV18 and TRBJ1-1; unclear D gene. The V end was cut by 3 bases, the J end by 7 bases, with 15 bases between. CDR3 length: 14 residues. Germline-derived CDR1 and CDR2 are KGHSH and LQKENI. The DNA for the CDR3 is TGTGCCAGCTCACCGATACCCAACTCGCTTGAAGCTTTCTTT. Protein product: CASSPIPNSLEAFF.

The chain recombines TRBV7-2 with TRBJ1-4; D not resolved. V lost 2 bases and J lost 6, with 7 bases in between. The germline CDR1 and CDR2 sequences are SGHTA and FQGNSA. This CDR3 is built from 13 residues. In nucleotides, the CDR3 is TGTGCCAGCAGCTTACGCGGGGATGAAAAACTGTTTTTT. Amino acid sequence: CASSLRGDEKLFF.

This clonotype was counted between two and nine times. V gene TRBV5-1 combines with J gene TRBJ2-3; D is possibly TRBD1 (5 bases). This CDR3 has 15 amino acids. Germline assignment: CDR1 SGHRS and CDR2 YFSETQ. Trimming shortened V by 4 bases and J by 2 bases, and 14 bases separated the two germline ends. The CDR3 nucleotides read TGCGCCAGCAGCCTTCGGACATACAACACAGATACGCAGTATTTT. Translating gives CASSLRTYNTDTQYF. The variable domain in full, completed from reference TRBV5-1 and TRBJ2-3, reads KAGVTQTPRYLIKTRGQQVTLSCSPISGHRSVSWYQQTPGQGLQFLFEYFSETQRNKGNFPGRFSGRQFSNSRSEMNVSTLELGDSALYLCASSLRTYNTDTQYFGPGTRLTVL.

V usage is TRBV30 and J usage is TRBJ2-3; D is perhaps TRBD1 (6 bases). CDR3 length: 14 residues. Germline CDR1 reads GTSNPN; CDR2 reads SVGIG (reference sequence). The V end was cut by 1 base, the J end by 5 bases, with 13 bases between. CDR3 nucleotide sequence: TGTGCCTGGAGTGAAACTCAGGGGATAGATACGCAGTATTTT. Protein: CAWSETQGIDTQYF.

This clonotype occurred many times. This chain links TRBV3-1 with TRBJ2-3; D possibly uses TRBD1 or TRBD2 (5 bases each). The V end was cut by 1 base, the J end by 2 bases, with 10 bases between. The CDR3 is 15 residues long. Germline CDR1 and CDR2: LGHDT and YNNKEL (reference sequence). The CDR3 DNA sequence: TGTGCCAGCAGCCAAGGGTGGGGACCCACAGATACGCAGTATTTT. Translated, it gives CASSQGWGPTDTQYF.

This clonotype has a handful of counts. The chain employs TRBV5-1 and TRBJ1-1, with 12 bases matching TRBD1. The trim removed 4 bases at V and 11 bases at J, leaving 6 bases unmatched. Germline CDR1 reads SGHRS; CDR2 reads YFSETQ. The CDR3 length is 13 residues. The CDR3 DNA reads TGCGCCAGCAGCCGGGGACAGGGGGCGAGGGCTTTCTTT. Translating it yields CASSRGQGARAFF. Supplemented by reference TRBV5-1 and TRBJ1-1, the full variable domain reads KAGVTQTPRYLIKTRGQQVTLSCSPISGHRSVSWYQQTPGQGLQFLFEYFSETQRNKGNFPGRFSGRQFSNSRSEMNVSTLELGDSALYLCASSRGQGARAFFGQGTRLTVV.

This clonotype was counted a few times. The chain links TRBV5-1 to TRBJ2-5; 7 bases align to TRBD1. The CDR3 contains 15 residues. CDR1 SGHRS and CDR2 YFSETQ come from the germline V gene. V trimming: 0 bases; J trimming: 3 bases; junction bases outside the gene matches: 5. CDR3 loop: CASSLAEGAEETQYF. CDR3 bases: TGCGCCAGCAGCTTGGCCGAGGGGGCGGAAGAGACCCAGTACTTC.

This chain joins TRBV19 and TRBJ2-5, with D maybe TRBD2 (6 bases). The length of the CDR3 is 14 residues. Germline CDR1 LNHDA, CDR2 SQIVND (reference sequence). V was pared by 3 bases and J by 3 bases, with 11 bases between. The DNA of the CDR3 is TGTGCCAGTAGTATCCTCGGGGGTGAAGAGACCCAGTACTTC. Its protein product is CASSILGGEETQYF.